The sequence of this T cell receptor beta chain was determined in a study of molecular identifiers for immune sequencing clone quantification. About the research overall: Replicate experiments divided RNA from approximately 22,000 or 94,000 naive CD8 cells into five parts and sequenced four.

Overall study results and limits: Detection of one spiked Jurkat cell's TCR RNA reportedly worked in about a million naive cells.

One entry per CDR3 protein results from TCRdb running MiXCR on the PCR reads. Of nearly 650,000 distinct CDR3 sequences detected, roughly 23% appear once; the ten largest clones hold 0.7% to 0.95%. RNA fractions of 10%, 30% or 50% and roughly 19,000 to 1,100,000 sorted cells were the source of naive CD8 libraries. When naive CD8 T cells were sorted, they were gated as CD8+CD4-CCR7+CD45RA+. The V end lost 4 bases, the J end lost 6 bases, and 17 bases lay between the germline ends. The CDR3 is 14 residues long. Germline V lookup: CDR1 SQVTM, CDR2 ANQGSEA. This clonotype was counted at least ten times. Its specificity is unknown.

Material for sequencing was naive CD8+ T cells from blood, with Jurkat cell RNA spiked in. Subset here: FACS-sorted CD8+CD4-CCR7+CD45RA+ naive T cells. The clonotype comes from a human donor in good health. Some libraries in this study had Jurkat cell RNA spiked in. The rearrangement links TRBV29-1 to TRBJ2-3; possible D gene TRBD1, 5 bases. CDR3 in amino acids: CSVGLGAVRDTQYF. The CDR3 DNA sequence: TGCAGCGTTGGTTTAGGGGCGGTTAGGGATACGCAGTATTTT.